The TCR beta chain described here comes from a study of cytomegalovirus exposure and HLA in healthy donors. The CDR3 is made up of 14 amino acids. Trimming shortened V by 2 bases and J by 1 base, and 7 bases separated the two germline ends. Germline CDR1 is MGHDK and CDR2 is SYGVNS. PCR primers comprised 60 Vbeta and 13 Jbeta primers. The data were produced by immunoSEQ multiplex PCR, yet TCRdb's version contains in-frame clones alone and is incomplete. The data hold 150,000 to 200,000 clones, with roughly 77% observed a single time. The sequence was obtained from a man aged 40-50 years in good health and CMV-seropositive. The gene calls are TRBV25-1 and TRBJ2-3; D may be TRBD1 (5 bases). The sample consisted of PBMCs. The CDR3 region is CASSELGGTDTQYF. The CDR3 nucleotides are TGTGCCAGCAGTGAACTAGGGGGCACAGATACGCAGTATTTT.